The 25 T cell receptor beta chains presented below share a single source sample, sequenced in a study of blood T cell repertoires in COVID-19. Assay used: immunoSEQ multiplex PCR; TCRdb lists only in-frame clones, some missing. The sample holds some 99,000 clones, 70% to 85% seen once. Sequencing was performed on peripheral blood. The source is a woman over 75 with active or convalescent COVID-19.

This chain connects TRBV18 to TRBJ2-3; no definite D call. V shed 2 bases and J shed 2 bases, with 14 bases lying between them. CDR1 KGHSH and CDR2 LQKENI come from the germline V gene. The CDR3 spans 16 residues. The CDR3 nucleotides read TGTGCCAGCTCACCAAGATTGACCAGGATCACAGATACGCAGTATTTT. Protein product: CASSPRLTRITDTQYF.

The V call is TRBV15, the J call TRBJ2-3; the D gene is possibly TRBD2 (5 bases). This CDR3 comprises 13 residues. The germline V and J ends were trimmed by 0 bases and 6 bases, with 7 bases remaining between them. The germline V gene encodes CDR1 LNHNV and CDR2 YYDKDF (reference sequence). The chain's CDR3 is CATSRERRDTQYF. The CDR3 DNA is TGTGCCACCAGCAGAGAAAGGAGGGATACGCAGTATTTT.

The V call is TRBV12-3 or TRBV12-4, the J call TRBJ1-2; D gene uncertain. There are 12 residues in the CDR3. Trimming removed 3 bases from V and 3 bases from J, with 5 bases in between. Here the CDR3 DNA reads TGTGCCAGCAGTTTCAATTACTATGGCTACACCTTC. It translates to CASSFNYYGYTF.

The rearrangement uses TRBV7-9 and TRBJ1-2; 9 positions agree with TRBD1. Germline V gene sequence: CDR1 SEHNR, CDR2 FQNEAQ (reference sequence). V shed 6 bases, J shed 3 bases, and the junction held 11 bases outside the gene matches. The CDR3 extends over 16 amino acids. CDR3 region: CASRGTGQENDYGYTF. The CDR3 DNA is TGTGCCAGCAGGGGGACAGGGCAGGAAAACGACTATGGCTACACCTTC.

This clone was counted between two and nine times. The chain has TRBV28 and TRBJ2-7; TRBD1 agrees at 7 bases. The germline gives CDR1 MDHEN, CDR2 SYDVKM. This CDR3 is built from 15 residues. V gave up 4 bases and J gave up 3 bases; unmatched junction bases: 9. CDR3: CASSSLQGLGYEQYF. The CDR3 DNA reads TGTGCCAGCAGTTCCCTACAGGGGTTAGGCTACGAGCAGTACTTC. Variable domain in full (rest from reference TRBV28 and TRBJ2-7): DVKVTQSSRYLVKRTGEKVFLECVQDMDHENMFWYRQDPGLGLRLIYFSYDVKMKEKGDIPEGYSVSREKKERFSLILESASTNQTSMYLCASSSLQGLGYEQYFGPGTRLTVT.

The chain links TRBV5-4 to TRBJ1-4; D unresolved. Trimming cost V 4 bases and J 7 bases, with 17 bases left between them. This CDR3 region has 15 residues. The germline CDR1 and CDR2 sequences are SGHNT and YYREEE (reference sequence). The CDR3 nucleotides read TGTGCCAGCAGCCGGCCCGGGAGCAGAAGTGAAAAACTGTTTTTT. It codes for CASSRPGSRSEKLFF.

This chain connects TRBV4-2 to TRBJ1-6; D ambiguous. This CDR3 is 13 amino acids long. Germline assignment: CDR1 LGHNA and CDR2 YNFKEQ. Trimming left V 1 base short and J 10 bases short, with 8 bases between. The CDR3 DNA reads TGTGCCAGCAGCCAAGGGCTGTCCTCACCCCTCCACTTT. This sequence encodes CASSQGLSSPLHF.

This chain uses TRBV5-8 with TRBJ1-2, with TRBD1 as a possible D gene (6 bases). V lost 0 bases to trimming and J lost 3 bases, with 12 bases between them. Germline assignment: CDR1 SGHTS and CDR2 YDEGEE. The CDR3 contains 15 residues. As DNA, the CDR3 is TGTGCCAGCAGCTTGGGTCGGGGGGCATACTATGGCTACACCTTC. It codes for CASSLGRGAYYGYTF.

This rearrangement joins TRBV4-2 to TRBJ2-7; 12 nucleotides match TRBD2. Germline V gene data show CDR1 as LGHNA and CDR2 as YNFKEQ. The CDR3 totals 16 residues. With V trimmed by 1 base and J by 2 bases, 3 bases remained unmatched. CDR3 residues: CASSQAGLAGTYEQYF. CDR3 sequence (DNA): TGTGCCAGCAGCCAAGCTGGACTAGCGGGGACCTACGAGCAGTACTTC.

For this clone: Compared with germline, one end of the junction differs, possibly owing to a read error. This chain joins TRBV7-2 and TRBJ2-1, with a tentative D call TRBD2 (5 bases). Per germline, CDR1 SGHTA and CDR2 FQGNSA. This CDR3 is 16 amino acids long. The CDR3 nucleotides are TGTGCCAGCACCTTAGATCAGAGGGCCGGGAACAATGAGCAGTTCTTC. Residues: CASTLDQRAGNNEQFF.

CDR3 loop: CASSSPGTSGSYEQYF. In nucleotides, the CDR3 is TGTGCCAGCAGTTCCCCCGGGACTAGCGGGTCCTACGAGCAGTACTTC. The chain is built from TRBV28 and TRBJ2-7; 12 bases align to TRBD2. Germline V gene data show CDR1 as MDHEN and CDR2 as SYDVKM. This CDR3 spans 16 amino acids. With V trimmed by 4 bases and J by 1 base, 5 bases remained unmatched.

The chain recombines TRBV10-3 with TRBJ2-1, with D possibly TRBD2 on 6 matching bases. Germline V gene lookup returns CDR1 ENHRY and CDR2 SYGVKD. The CDR3 length is 14 residues. Trimming cost V 6 bases and J 7 bases, with 16 bases left between them. CDR3 nucleotides: TGTGCCATCAGCCCGGGGGTGGGAAGTAATGAGCAGTTCTTC. Encoded protein: CAISPGVGSNEQFF.

The rearrangement joins TRBV4-1 to TRBJ1-6; 8 positions match TRBD1. With 4 bases clipped from V and 9 bases from J, the junction kept 5 bases outside the gene matches. The CDR3 extends over 14 amino acids. Looked up from germline, CDR1 is MGHRA and CDR2 is YSYEKL. DNA for the CDR3: TGCGCCAGCAGCCCAATGGGACAGGCTTCACCCCTCCACTTT. Translation gives CASSPMGQASPLHF.

The V call is TRBV29-1, the J call TRBJ2-3; 9 bases align to TRBD1. V lost 7 bases, J lost 10 bases, and 15 bases stayed unmatched. This CDR3 has 14 residues. CDR1 is SQVTM, CDR2 ANQGSEA, per germline. CDR3 DNA: TGCAGCGCTAAAAGGACAGGGGCTTTGGATCCGCAGTATTTT. It codes for CSAKRTGALDPQYF.

The chain recombines TRBV27 with TRBJ1-4; D remains unclear. The V end lost 3 bases, the J end lost 4 bases, and 9 bases lay between the germline ends. The CDR3 is 14 amino acids. Germline V gene sequence: CDR1 MNHEY, CDR2 SMNVEV (reference sequence). The DNA of the CDR3 is TGTGCCAGCAGTTTTCGGCAGGATAATGAAAAACTGTTTTTT. Residues: CASSFRQDNEKLFF. Together with reference TRBV27 and TRBJ1-4, the CDR3 gives the full variable domain: EAQVTQNPRYLITVTGKKLTVTCSQNMNHEYMSWYRQDPGLGLRQIYYSMNVEVTDKGDVPEGYKVSRKEKRNFPLILESPSPNQTSLYFCASSFRQDNEKLFFGSGTQLSVL.

The CDR3 here is CASSEEVLTDTQYF. The CDR3 bases are TGTGCCAGCAGTGAGGAGGTGCTCACAGATACGCAGTATTTT. The chain employs TRBV6-4 and TRBJ2-3; tentative D call: TRBD2 (5 bases). The V and J ends lost 3 bases and 2 bases respectively, with 9 bases between them. The V gene's germline CDR1 is MRHNA and CDR2 SNTAGT. CDR3 size: 14 residues.

The V call is TRBV15, the J call TRBJ1-6; 8 bases agree with TRBD1. V dropped 0 bases and J dropped 10; count of bases not matched to a gene: 5. The germline CDR1 and CDR2 sequences are LNHNV and YYDKDF (reference sequence). CDR3 length equals 15 residues. CDR3 in amino acids: CATSRDGQGKSPLHF. CDR3 coding DNA: TGTGCCACCAGCAGAGACGGACAGGGAAAATCACCCCTCCACTTT. The full variable domain, with the rest looked up from reference TRBV15 and TRBJ1-6, is DAMVIQNPRYQVTQFGKPVTLSCSQTLNHNVMYWYQQKSSQAPKLLFHYYDKDFNNEADTPDNFQSRRPNTSFCFLDIRSPGLGDTAMYLCATSRDGQGKSPLHFGNGTRLTVT.

This rearrangement joins TRBV7-2 to TRBJ2-7, with D perhaps TRBD2 (6 bases). V was cut by 4 bases and J by 2 bases, with 12 bases left in between. Germline V gene lookup returns CDR1 SGHTA and CDR2 FQGNSA. The CDR3 loop spans 14 amino acids. The CDR3 DNA is TGTGCCAGCAGCTCGCCTAGACTAGCCTACGAGCAGTACTTC. This encodes CASSSPRLAYEQYF.

V is TRBV11-1 and J is TRBJ2-7; 7 positions match TRBD1. The CDR3 loop spans 15 amino acids. The V and J ends lost 5 bases and 7 bases, in that order; junction bases with no gene match: 14. CDR1 and CDR2 (germline): SGHAT, FQDESV (reference sequence). CDR3 DNA: TGTGCCAGCAGCGCCCGACAGGGTTCCTCCGGGGAGCAGTACTTC. This encodes CASSARQGSSGEQYF.

The chain recombines TRBV3-1 (or the pseudogene TRBV3-2) with TRBJ2-1; D possibly corresponds to TRBD2 (5 bases). The CDR3 length is 16 residues. V lost 4 bases to trimming and J lost 0 bases, with 13 bases between them. Germline CDR1 reads LGHDT; CDR2 reads YNNKEL (reference sequence). CDR3 region: CASSLQRGSSYNEQFF. CDR3 DNA sequence: TGTGCCAGCAGCCTCCAGAGAGGGAGCTCCTACAATGAGCAGTTCTTC.

The chain carries TRBV3-1 (or the pseudogene TRBV3-2) and TRBJ2-1; 9 bases fit TRBD2. V gave up 5 bases and J gave up 0 bases; unmatched junction bases: 2. CDR1 is LGHDT, CDR2 YNNKEL, per germline (reference sequence). The CDR3 length is 15 residues. The CDR3 loop is CASSGLASSYNEQFF. Here the CDR3 DNA reads TGTGCCAGCAGCGGACTAGCGAGCTCCTACAATGAGCAGTTCTTC.

This chain joins TRBV27 and TRBJ2-5; 9 bases align to TRBD1. Trimming at V came to 4 bases and at J to 1 base, leaving 7 bases not matched to a gene. The CDR3 is 16 residues long. Germline values: CDR1 MNHEY, CDR2 SMNVEV (reference sequence). CDR3 residues: CASSSWTGAIQETQYF. CDR3 coding DNA: TGTGCCAGCAGTTCCTGGACAGGGGCCATCCAAGAGACCCAGTACTTC.

This clone occurred once. This chain connects TRBV24-1 to TRBJ1-1; 12 bases align to TRBD1. The V segment lost 9 bases and the J segment 5 bases; nucleotides outside the gene matches: 9. The CDR3 extends over 15 amino acids. Per the germline V gene, CDR1 is KGHDR and CDR2 is SFDVKD. CDR3 amino acids: CATSGTGGLGTEAFF. DNA of the CDR3: TGTGCCACCTCAGGGACAGGGGGCTTAGGAACTGAAGCTTTCTTT.

The chain couples TRBV28 to TRBJ2-7, with TRBD1 identical over 7 bases. V dropped 2 bases and J dropped 0; count of bases not matched to a gene: 4. Germline V gene data show CDR1 as MDHEN and CDR2 as SYDVKM. The length of the CDR3 is 15 residues. The CDR3 sequence: CASSLPGTASYEQYF. For the CDR3, the DNA is TGTGCCAGCAGTTTACCCGGGACAGCCTCCTACGAGCAGTACTTC.

The rearrangement links TRBV3-1 (or the pseudogene TRBV3-2) to TRBJ1-5; perhaps TRBD1 as D (5 bases). Germline V gene lookup returns CDR1 LGHDT and CDR2 YNNKEL (reference sequence). CDR3 length: 14 amino acids. V was clipped by 1 base and J by 4 bases, with 8 bases between them. The DNA for the CDR3 is TGTGCCAGCAGCCAAGCAGGGATGAATCAGCCCCAGCATTTT. It yields the protein CASSQAGMNQPQHF.